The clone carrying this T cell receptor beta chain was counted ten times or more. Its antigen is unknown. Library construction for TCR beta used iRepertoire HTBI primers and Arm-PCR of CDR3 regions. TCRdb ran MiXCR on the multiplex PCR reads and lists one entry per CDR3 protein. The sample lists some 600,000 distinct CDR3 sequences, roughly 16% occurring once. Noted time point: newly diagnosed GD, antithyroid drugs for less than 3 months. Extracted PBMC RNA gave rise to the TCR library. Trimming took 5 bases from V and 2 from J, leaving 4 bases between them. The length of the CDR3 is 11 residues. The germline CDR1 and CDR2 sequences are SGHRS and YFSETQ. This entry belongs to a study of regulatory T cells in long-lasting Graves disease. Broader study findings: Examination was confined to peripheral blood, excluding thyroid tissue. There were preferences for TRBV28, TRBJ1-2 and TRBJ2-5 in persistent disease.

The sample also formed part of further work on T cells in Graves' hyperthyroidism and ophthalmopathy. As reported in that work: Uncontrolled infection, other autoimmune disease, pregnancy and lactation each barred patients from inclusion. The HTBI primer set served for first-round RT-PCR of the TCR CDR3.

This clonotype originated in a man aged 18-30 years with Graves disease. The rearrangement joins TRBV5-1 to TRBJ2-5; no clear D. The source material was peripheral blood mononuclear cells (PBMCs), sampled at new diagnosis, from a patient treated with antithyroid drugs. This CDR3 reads CASRTQETQYF. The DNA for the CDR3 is TGCGCCAGCAGAACGCAAGAGACCCAGTACTTC.